The clone carrying this T cell receptor (beta chain) was detected a few times. The antigen remains undetermined. Germline lookup yields CDR1 DFQATT and CDR2 SNEGSKA (reference sequence). The CDR3 has 16 amino acids. After removal of 0 bases from V and 3 bases from J, the junction contained 6 bases not matched to a gene. The data are from a study of human T cells and chemical hapten exposure. In the study overall: Diphenylcyclopropenone was applied weekly to patients' scalps across the approximately 25-week study.

Time point here: pre-sensitization, week 0. The treatment here: therapeutic diphenylcyclopropenone sensitization with weekly scalp DPC. From the RACE reads, TCRdb called clonotypes with MiXCR, one entry per CDR3 protein. The sample carries about 180,000 distinct CDR3 sequences, under 35% recorded once. Overall study findings and caveats: Clustering by CDR3 similarity yielded significantly more large clusters from expanded TCRs than controls.

This specimen consisted of whole blood, obtained in connection with sensitization to the hapten diphenylcyclopropenone (DPC). The chain is built from TRBV20-1 and TRBJ1-5, with 9 bases fitting TRBD1. This TCR was sampled from a woman aged 25 to 39 with alopecia areata. Some clones in this sample may be carry-over from other donors' samples. The CDR3 DNA reads as TGCAGTGCTAGAGATGTAGGGACAGGGATCAATCAGCCCCAGCATTTT. Translating it yields CSARDVGTGINQPQHF.